These 11 T cell receptor beta chains were all obtained from the same sample, sequenced in a study of blood T cell repertoires in COVID-19. Some clones are missing from TCRdb's copy, which holds only in-frame ones; the method was immunoSEQ multiplex PCR. The repertoire holds about 180,000 clones, with roughly 88% as singletons. Sequencing was performed on peripheral blood. These receptors came from a woman aged 40-49 years with COVID-19, enrolled during active disease.

The chain is built from TRBV7-8 and TRBJ2-3, with TRBD1 matching 10 bases. Per germline, CDR1 SGHVS and CDR2 FQNEAQ. V gave up 4 bases and J gave up 5 bases; unmatched junction bases: 6. The CDR3 runs to 15 residues. The CDR3 region has the DNA TGTGCCAGCAGCTCGGGACAGGGGAGTCGAGATACGCAGTATTTT. This translates into CASSSGQGSRDTQYF.

The gene calls are TRBV5-8 and TRBJ2-7, with TRBD2 identical over 10 bases. The junction had 9 bases not matched to a gene; V was cut back by 4 bases and J by 5 bases. This CDR3 is built from 15 residues. The germline gives CDR1 SGHTS, CDR2 YDEGEE. The CDR3 nucleotides are TGTGCCAGCAGCGTCTTTAGCGGGAGGAGCCACGAGCAGTACTTC. It is translated as CASSVFSGRSHEQYF.

V is TRBV6-5 and J is TRBJ2-7; 10 nucleotides agree with TRBD1. CDR1 is MNHEY, CDR2 SVGAGI, per germline. The CDR3 length is 14 residues. Trimming at V came to 6 bases and at J to 5 bases, leaving 7 bases not matched to a gene. CDR3 sequence reads: CASRTGTGAHEQYF. The CDR3 DNA sequence: TGTGCCAGCAGAACCGGGACAGGGGCCCACGAGCAGTACTTC.

This rearrangement joins TRBV7-3 to TRBJ2-7, with TRBD2 matching over 13 bases. CDR3 length: 15 residues. V was clipped by 5 bases and J by 4 bases; unmatched bases: 5. Germline V gene data show CDR1 as SGHTA and CDR2 as FQGTGA. DNA for the CDR3: TGTGCCAGCAGCCTCGGACTAGCGGGAGCGTACGAGCAGTACTTC. Translating it yields CASSLGLAGAYEQYF. Complete variable domain (other parts from reference TRBV7-3 and TRBJ2-7): GAGVSQTPSNKVTEKGKYVELRCDPISGHTALYWYRQSLGQGPEFLIYFQGTGAADDSGLPNDRFFAVRPEGSVSTLKIQRTERGDSAVYLCASSLGLAGAYEQYFGPGTRLTVT.

This chain links TRBV29-1 with TRBJ1-1; possible D gene TRBD1, 5 bases. Trimming removed 5 bases from V and 0 bases from J, with 16 bases in between. The germline V gene has CDR1 SQVTM and CDR2 ANQGSEA. The CDR3 spans 15 residues. The CDR3 is CSVPSPGEVNTEAFF. The CDR3 DNA follows: TGCAGCGTTCCATCTCCGGGGGAAGTGAACACTGAAGCTTTCTTT. Combining the CDR3 with reference TRBV29-1 and TRBJ1-1 gives the whole variable domain SAVISQKPSRDICQRGTSLTIQCQVDSQVTMMFWYRQQPGQSLTLIATANQGSEATYESGFVIDKFPISRPNLTFSTLTVSNMSPEDSSIYLCSVPSPGEVNTEAFFGQGTRLTVV.

The rearrangement uses TRBV5-4 and TRBJ2-1; no firm D call. Between the trimmed V and J ends, which lost 1 base and 0 bases, there was a span of 8 bases. The length of the CDR3 is 15 residues. Germline CDR1 reads SGHNT; CDR2 reads YYREEE (reference sequence). Here the CDR3 DNA reads TGTGCCAGCAGCTTGAGAATTAGCTCCTACAATGAGCAGTTCTTC. The encoded protein is CASSLRISSYNEQFF. Full variable domain (remainder filled in from reference TRBV5-4 and TRBJ2-1): ETGVTQSPTHLIKTRGQQVTLRCSSQSGHNTVSWYQQALGQGPQFIFQYYREEENGRGNFPPRFSGLQFPNYSSELNVNALELDDSALYLCASSLRISSYNEQFFGPGTRLTVL.

V and J are TRBV27 and TRBJ1-3, with D unresolved. This CDR3 comprises 14 residues. Between the trimmed V and J ends, which lost 3 bases and 3 bases, there was a span of 9 bases. Germline values: CDR1 MNHEY, CDR2 SMNVEV (reference sequence). This CDR3 reads CASSFSRFGNTIYF. CDR3 DNA: TGTGCCAGCAGTTTTTCTAGGTTTGGAAACACCATATATTTT.

This clone was seen more than once but under ten times. The rearrangement joins TRBV15 to TRBJ1-4, with TRBD1 matching over 8 bases. V dropped 0 bases and J dropped 4; count of bases not matched to a gene: 16. Per germline, CDR1 LNHNV and CDR2 YYDKDF (reference sequence). The CDR3 totals 20 residues. The CDR3: CATSREIPGDRTPSNEKLFF. The CDR3 region has the DNA TGTGCCACCAGCAGAGAGATTCCGGGGGACAGGACGCCGAGTAATGAAAAACTGTTTTTT.

The V gene is TRBV6-5, the J gene TRBJ1-5; 9 positions agree with TRBD1. After removal of 6 bases from V and 0 bases from J, the junction contained 3 bases not matched to a gene. The CDR3 totals 15 residues. Germline lookup yields CDR1 MNHEY and CDR2 SVGAGI. The CDR3 DNA follows: TGTGCCAGCAGCTCGGGACAGGGTAGCAATCAGCCCCAGCATTTT. This encodes CASSSGQGSNQPQHF.

There are a few counts of this clone. This chain links TRBV28 with TRBJ1-5, with D uncertain. The CDR3 is made up of 14 amino acids. V lost 5 bases, J lost 4 bases, and 12 bases lay in between. The germline CDR1 and CDR2 sequences are MDHEN and SYDVKM. The CDR3 region is CASSTHAGNQPQHF. The CDR3 nucleotides are TGTGCCAGCAGTACTCATGCGGGGAATCAGCCCCAGCATTTT.

The chain carries TRBV2 and TRBJ1-2; no firm D call. Trimming stripped 4 bases from V and 8 bases from J, with 17 bases between. The CDR3 contains 14 residues. CDR1 and CDR2 from the germline V gene are SNHLY and FYNNEI. The CDR3 DNA reads as TGTGCCAGCAGTGGGATGCCGGGAACTGGGGGCTACACCTTC. Protein sequence: CASSGMPGTGGYTF.